The 15 T cell receptor beta chains reported below all come from one sample, sequenced in a study of blood T cell repertoires in COVID-19. Assay: immunoSEQ multiplex PCR; the TCRdb copy retains only in-frame clones and omits some. Here the sample spans 200,000 to 250,000 clones, roughly 87% being singletons. The source material was peripheral blood. These receptors came from a young man with active or convalescent COVID-19.

The chain combines TRBV7-3 with TRBJ2-7; 7 bases map to TRBD2. Germline values: CDR1 SGHTA, CDR2 FQGTGA. CDR3 size: 15 residues. V shed 2 bases and J 2 bases; nucleotides not matched to a gene: 6. The DNA of the CDR3 is TGTGCCAGCAGCTTAGCTCCGGGACTACCCTACGAGCAGTACTTC. As protein: CASSLAPGLPYEQYF.

The chain employs TRBV7-3 and TRBJ2-3, with a weak D call TRBD2 (7 bases). This CDR3 contains 15 residues. V shed 2 bases and J shed 1 base, with 10 bases lying between them. The germline CDR1 and CDR2 sequences are SGHTA and FQGTGA. This CDR3 is CASSLWGGGTDTQYF. The DNA of the CDR3 is TGTGCCAGCAGCTTATGGGGGGGCGGCACAGATACGCAGTATTTT.

CDR3 in DNA: TGTGCCAGCAGCATTAAGGGGGACAGGGGCTTTCTAGGCTATGGCTACACCTTC. Encoded protein: CASSIKGDRGFLGYGYTF. J is TRBJ1-2 and V is TRBV13, with 10 nucleotides matching TRBD1. The CDR3 sequence is 18 residues long. Trimming at V came to 5 bases and at J to 4 bases, leaving 16 bases not matched to a gene. Germline V gives CDR1 PRHDT, CDR2 FYEKMQ (reference sequence).

This clone was counted only a few times. The J gene is TRBJ1-6, the V gene TRBV28; 11 bases fit TRBD1. The CDR3 spans 18 residues. Per the germline V gene, CDR1 is MDHEN and CDR2 is SYDVKM. V gave up 4 bases and J gave up 1 base; unmatched junction bases: 6. The CDR3 DNA is TGTGCCAGCAGTTCAATCGGGACAGGGGGGTCCTATAATTCACCCCTCCACTTT. It yields the protein CASSSIGTGGSYNSPLHF.

The chain couples TRBV5-6 to TRBJ1-2; the D gene is possibly TRBD1 (5 bases). Germline-derived CDR1 and CDR2 are SGHDT and YYEEEE. This CDR3 spans 15 amino acids. Trimming shortened V by 3 bases and J by 8 bases, and 20 bases separated the two germline ends. The CDR3 region is CASSSAGFSLSGYTF. The CDR3 bases are TGTGCCAGCAGCTCGGCAGGGTTCTCCCTAAGCGGCTACACCTTC.

The CDR3 DNA reads TGTGCCGGTCGGGACAGGATTAACACCGGGGAGCTGTTTTTT. Translation gives CAGRDRINTGELFF. The rearrangement links TRBV6-6 to TRBJ2-2, with 8 bases that match TRBD1. This CDR3 has 14 amino acids. Germline CDR1 MNHNY, CDR2 SVGAGI (reference sequence). V dropped 11 bases and J dropped 2; count of bases not matched to a gene: 7.

The J gene is TRBJ2-3, the V gene TRBV6-4; 8 positions match TRBD2. The length of the CDR3 is 16 residues. Per the germline V gene, CDR1 is MRHNA and CDR2 is SNTAGT. V shed 5 bases and J 0 bases; nucleotides not matched to a gene: 7. CDR3 loop: CASSILPGGSTDTQYF. The CDR3 DNA reads as TGTGCCAGCAGTATACTACCGGGGGGGAGCACAGATACGCAGTATTTT.

This chain connects TRBV7-9 to TRBJ2-3; D gene uncertain. Trimming removed 1 base from V and 4 bases from J, with 9 bases in between. Germline V gene lookup returns CDR1 SEHNR and CDR2 FQNEAQ (reference sequence). This CDR3 has 14 amino acids. DNA of the CDR3: TGTGCCAGCAGCTTAGTTCAGGTTTCAGATACGCAGTATTTT. Translated, it gives CASSLVQVSDTQYF.

The chain links TRBV2 to TRBJ1-1; 7 bases match TRBD1. V was clipped by 4 bases and J by 1 base; unmatched bases: 9. Germline CDR1 and CDR2: SNHLY and FYNNEI. This CDR3 region has 16 residues. The CDR3 DNA follows: TGTGCCAGCAGTGTTCAACAGGGGTTGTGGAACACTGAAGCTTTCTTT. Translating gives CASSVQQGLWNTEAFF. The complete variable domain, with remaining parts taken from reference TRBV2 and TRBJ1-1, reads EPEVTQTPSHQVTQMGQEVILRCVPISNHLYFYWYRQILGQKVEFLVSFYNNEISEKSEIFDDQFSVERPDGSNFTLKIRSTKLEDSAMYFCASSVQQGLWNTEAFFGQGTRLTVV.

This rearrangement joins TRBV25-1 to TRBJ2-7; D unresolved. This CDR3 is built from 12 residues. Germline CDR1 reads MGHDK; CDR2 reads SYGVNS. V was trimmed by 3 bases and J by 4 bases, leaving 7 bases between them. The CDR3 region has the DNA TGTGCCAGCAGTGATGGCAATTACGAGCAGTACTTC. It codes for CASSDGNYEQYF.

Only one count was recorded for this clone. The V call is TRBV6-2 or TRBV6-3, the J call TRBJ1-2, with D perhaps TRBD1 (6 bases). Germline V gene data show CDR1 as MNHEY and CDR2 as SVGEGT. This CDR3 is built from 14 residues. V gave up 2 bases and J gave up 8 bases, with 15 bases separating them. CDR3 residues: CASSYNREGIGYTF. The CDR3 region has the DNA TGTGCCAGCAGTTACAACAGGGAAGGGATCGGCTACACCTTC.

This chain joins TRBV12-3 or TRBV12-4 and TRBJ1-3, with D possibly matching TRBD1 (5 bases). The CDR3 spans 13 residues. The V and J ends lost 4 bases and 7 bases respectively, with 11 bases between them. This CDR3 reads CASSSTGSNTIYF. CDR3 bases: TGTGCCAGCAGTTCCACAGGTTCGAACACCATATATTTT.

The chain couples TRBV6-5 to TRBJ2-7, with D tentatively TRBD1 (5 bases). The CDR3 consists of 14 residues. The germline V gene has CDR1 MNHEY and CDR2 SVGAGI. V lost 5 bases to trimming and J lost 0 bases, with 11 bases between them. CDR3 region: CASSRDSFSYEQYF. The CDR3 DNA follows: TGTGCCAGCAGTAGAGACAGTTTCTCCTACGAGCAGTACTTC.

The chain employs TRBV18 and TRBJ2-6; TRBD1 agrees at 9 bases. Germline trimming cut 3 bases from V and 0 bases from J; bases unmatched to any gene: 3. Germline-derived CDR1 and CDR2 are KGHSH and LQKENI. CDR3 size: 17 residues. CDR3 loop: CASSPAGQGSGANVLTF. For the CDR3, the DNA is TGTGCCAGCTCACCCGCGGGACAGGGCTCTGGGGCCAACGTCCTGACTTTC.

This clone was seen a few times. The chain joins TRBV10-3 to TRBJ2-4, with D perhaps matching TRBD2 (5 bases). V dropped 10 bases and J dropped 7 bases, with 17 bases sitting between them. The CDR3 totals 13 residues. Germline values: CDR1 ENHRY, CDR2 SYGVKD. The CDR3 region has the DNA TGTGCCACCCTGGACTCCACGAGGAACATTCAGTACTTC. It translates to CATLDSTRNIQYF.